These 25 T cell receptor beta chains share one sample of origin, sequenced in a study of CD8 T cells in ankylosing spondylitis. TCRdb reprocessed the 5' RACE reads via MiXCR and lists one record per CDR3 protein. The sample lists 150,000 to 250,000 distinct CDR3 sequences; about 13% were seen once. Sequencing used blood, either unsorted or a sorted T cell fraction (not recorded which). The receptors stem from a male donor with ankylosing spondylitis or in good health (not recorded which).

This clonotype was seen more than once but under ten times. The gene calls are TRBV27 and TRBJ2-7; 8 bases fit TRBD2. Germline V gene lookup returns CDR1 MNHEY and CDR2 SMNVEV (reference sequence). J lost 5 bases, V lost 5 bases, and 5 bases had no gene match. CDR3 length: 13 residues. This chain's CDR3 is CASSGLAAHEQYF. The CDR3, as DNA: TGTGCCAGCAGTGGACTAGCAGCCCACGAGCAGTACTTC.

This clonotype was seen a few times. The gene calls are TRBV4-1 and TRBJ1-1; 7 bases map to TRBD1. The trim removed 4 bases at V and 1 base at J, leaving 6 bases unmatched. Germline loops: CDR1 MGHRA, CDR2 YSYEKL. This CDR3 has 15 amino acids. The CDR3: CASSPRDSQNTEAFF. The CDR3, as DNA: TGCGCCAGCAGCCCCCGGGACAGCCAGAACACTGAAGCTTTCTTT.

Only a few counts were recorded for this clonotype. The genes are TRBV5-1 and TRBJ2-3; D is unclear. CDR1 SGHRS and CDR2 YFSETQ come from the germline V gene. Trimming left V 0 bases short and J 1 base short, with 9 bases between. CDR3 length: 15 amino acids. The CDR3 sequence: CASSLDMDGTDTQYF. The CDR3 region has the DNA TGCGCCAGCAGCTTGGATATGGATGGCACAGATACGCAGTATTTT.

The rearrangement uses TRBV2 and TRBJ2-7; the D call may be TRBD1 or TRBD2 (6 bases each). The CDR3 runs 15 residues. CDR1 is SNHLY, CDR2 FYNNEI, per germline. V lost 4 bases and J lost 4, with 17 bases in between. CDR3: CASSGGRTDVYEQYF. CDR3 bases: TGTGCCAGCAGTGGGGGGAGGACAGATGTGTACGAGCAGTACTTC.

The table lists this clonotype with many counts. V is TRBV4-1 and J is TRBJ2-1; 11 bases are shared with TRBD2. Trimming cost V 0 bases and J 4 bases; bases outside gene matches: 2. This CDR3 region has 16 residues. Germline CDR1 is MGHRA and CDR2 is YSYEKL. The CDR3 nucleotides are TGCGCCAGCAGCCAAGAGGGACTAGCGGATTACAATGAGCAGTTCTTC. Protein: CASSQEGLADYNEQFF.

The chain combines TRBV6-2 or TRBV6-3 with TRBJ2-3, with D possibly matching TRBD2 (5 bases). The CDR3 runs 15 residues. Germline loops: CDR1 MNHEY, CDR2 SVGEGT. With 2 bases removed from V and 4 bases from J, the gap between germline ends came to 13 bases. CDR3 protein: CASSYEGDSADTQYF. The DNA for the CDR3 is TGTGCCAGCAGTTACGAGGGAGATAGCGCAGATACGCAGTATTTT.

This chain joins TRBV5-1 and TRBJ2-7; maybe TRBD2 (6 bases). The length of the CDR3 is 17 residues. Looked up from germline, CDR1 is SGHRS and CDR2 is YFSETQ. V was shortened by 0 bases and J by 2 bases, with 18 bases between the two germline ends. CDR3 loop: CASSLALGGARTYEQYF. In DNA, the CDR3 is TGCGCCAGCAGCTTGGCCCTAGGCGGGGCGCGAACCTACGAGCAGTACTTC.

This clonotype was counted only a few times. V gene TRBV30 combines with J gene TRBJ2-7, with TRBD2 matching over 12 bases. The CDR3 spans 16 residues. Germline-derived CDR1 and CDR2 are GTSNPN and SVGIG (reference sequence). V lost 0 bases, J lost 2 bases, and 5 bases stayed unmatched. In nucleotides, the CDR3 is TGTGCCTGGAGTGTACTAGCGGGAGGTGCAGCCTACGAGCAGTACTTC. Translation: CAWSVLAGGAAYEQYF.

The CDR3 region has the DNA TGTGCCAGCAGTGAATTCGCAGGGAAGACCTCGGGGGCCAACGTCCTGACTTTC. Its protein product is CASSEFAGKTSGANVLTF. V usage is TRBV25-1 and J usage is TRBJ2-6; D may be TRBD1 (5 bases). The CDR3 runs 18 residues. V dropped 1 base and J dropped 4 bases, with 17 bases sitting between them. The germline gives CDR1 MGHDK, CDR2 SYGVNS.

The chain employs TRBV29-1 and TRBJ1-2; possibly TRBD1 for D (6 bases). The V end lost 3 bases, the J end lost 3 bases, and 14 bases lay between the germline ends. Germline values: CDR1 SQVTM, CDR2 ANQGSEA. The CDR3 runs to 14 residues. This CDR3 is CSVEVPTGHYGYTF. CDR3 DNA: TGCAGCGTTGAGGTCCCCACAGGGCACTATGGCTACACCTTC.

Points on this clonotype: Sequence at one end of the junction differs from germline and may be a read error. CDR3 coding DNA: TGCAGTGTTAGAGACGACAGGGGAAAGTATGGCTACACCTTC. It is translated as CSVRDDRGKYGYTF. The J gene is TRBJ1-2, the V gene TRBV20-1, with TRBD1 matching over 8 bases. The CDR3 consists of 14 residues. CDR1 is DFQATT and CDR2 is SNEGSKA in the germline V gene (reference sequence).

The chain recombines TRBV4-1 with TRBJ2-7; D remains unclear. Germline V gene sequence: CDR1 MGHRA, CDR2 YSYEKL. V lost 0 bases and J 3 bases, leaving 9 bases between the germline ends. The CDR3 runs 14 residues. The CDR3 here is CASSQESASYEQYF. CDR3 DNA: TGCGCCAGCAGCCAAGAGTCGGCTAGCTACGAGCAGTACTTC.

This chain connects TRBV12-3 or TRBV12-4 to TRBJ1-3; tentatively, D is TRBD1 (5 bases). The CDR3 extends over 14 amino acids. Between the trimmed V and J ends, which lost 5 bases and 0 bases, there was a span of 8 bases. The chain's CDR3 is CASSQGYSGNTIYF. CDR3 nucleotides: TGTGCCAGCAGTCAGGGTTACTCTGGAAACACCATATATTTT.

This clonotype was seen only a few times. V gene TRBV25-1 combines with J gene TRBJ2-7; possible D gene TRBD1, 6 bases. V shed 6 bases and J shed 3 bases, with 12 bases lying between them. CDR3 length: 13 residues. Germline CDR1 reads MGHDK; CDR2 reads SYGVNS. The CDR3, as DNA: TGTGCCAGCAGCCACAGGGAAGACTACGAGCAGTACTTC. Encoded protein: CASSHREDYEQYF.

This clonotype turned up a few times. The J gene is TRBJ1-1, the V gene TRBV12-5, with TRBD1 as a possible D gene (6 bases). V was pared by 2 bases and J by 4 bases, with 8 bases between. The V gene's germline CDR1 is LGHNT and CDR2 FRNRAP. The CDR3 is 13 amino acids. The CDR3 region is CASGLTGSTEAFF. CDR3 nucleotides: TGTGCTAGTGGTTTGACAGGGAGCACTGAAGCTTTCTTT.

The V call is TRBV9, the J call TRBJ2-7; TRBD2 might be the D (5 bases). The CDR3 extends over 13 amino acids. CDR1 is SGDLS and CDR2 is YYNGEE in the germline V gene. The V end was cut by 3 bases, the J end by 2 bases, with 9 bases between. The CDR3 protein is CASSEGETYEQYF. The CDR3 DNA reads as TGTGCCAGCAGCGAGGGAGAGACCTACGAGCAGTACTTC.

This clonotype was counted only a few times. V is TRBV30 and J is TRBJ2-5; 7 bases line up with TRBD1. The junction had 2 bases not matched to a gene; V was cut back by 1 base and J by 12 bases. The CDR3 covers 10 residues. Germline values: CDR1 GTSNPN, CDR2 SVGIG (reference sequence). DNA for the CDR3: TGTGCCTGGAGTGAAGGACAGGAGTACTTC. This translates into CAWSEGQEYF.

The chain joins TRBV7-9 to TRBJ2-1; D gene ambiguous. V was clipped by 5 bases and J by 8 bases, with 13 bases between them. The CDR3 is 13 amino acids. Germline CDR1 is SEHNR and CDR2 is FQNEAQ (reference sequence). The CDR3 spells CASSREPSHEQFF. The CDR3 region has the DNA TGTGCCAGCAGCCGAGAGCCATCCCATGAGCAGTTCTTC.

Ten or more counts support this clonotype. J is TRBJ1-1 and V is TRBV5-5, with TRBD1 identical over 9 bases. This CDR3 is 13 amino acids long. V trimming: 3 bases; J trimming: 5 bases; junction bases outside the gene matches: 2. Germline CDR1 SGHKS, CDR2 YYEKEE (reference sequence). CDR3 sequence reads: CASSSDRGTEAFF. Here the CDR3 DNA reads TGTGCCAGCAGCTCGGACAGGGGTACTGAAGCTTTCTTT.

In this sample, this clonotype turned up many times. The chain has TRBV7-9 and TRBJ2-5; 8 bases are a match to TRBD1. Losses at the gene ends were 5 bases for V and 7 bases for J; bases not matched to a gene: 3. Germline V gives CDR1 SEHNR, CDR2 FQNEAQ (reference sequence). This CDR3 is built from 12 residues. CDR3 region: CASSDTGGTQYF. The CDR3 region has the DNA TGTGCCAGCAGCGACACAGGGGGGACCCAGTACTTC.

This clonotype has more than one count but fewer than ten. The rearrangement links TRBV4-1 to TRBJ1-4; TRBD1 might be the D (5 bases). The germline V gene has CDR1 MGHRA and CDR2 YSYEKL. Trimming removed 1 base at V and 5 bases at J, with 11 bases between. CDR3 length: 15 amino acids. The CDR3 nucleotides read TGCGCCAGCAGCCAAGGCGTCGGGGCGAATGAAAAACTGTTTTTT. This encodes CASSQGVGANEKLFF.

CDR3 DNA: TGTGCCAGCAGACTTGGACCGCTAGATAAAGCTTTCTTT. It encodes CASRLGPLDKAFF. V usage is TRBV12-3 or TRBV12-4 and J usage is TRBJ1-1; D is undetermined. This CDR3 region has 13 residues. The V gene lost 6 bases and the J gene lost 9 bases, with 17 bases spanning the gap.

This clonotype was counted a few times. The chain combines TRBV19 with TRBJ2-7; D is perhaps TRBD1 (7 bases). Looked up from germline, CDR1 is LNHDA and CDR2 is SQIVND (reference sequence). V lost 5 bases, J lost 2 bases, and 10 bases lay in between. The CDR3 sequence is 13 residues long. The CDR3 here is CASSAGQTYEQYF. The CDR3 region has the DNA TGTGCCAGTAGTGCGGGACAGACCTACGAGCAGTACTTC.

This clonotype has at least ten counts. The V call is TRBV5-1, the J call TRBJ2-6; tentatively, D is TRBD1 (6 bases). This CDR3 has 19 amino acids. Per the germline V gene, CDR1 is SGHRS and CDR2 is YFSETQ. V was pared by 4 bases and J by 0 bases, with 20 bases between. CDR3: CASSVRTGPLFSGANVLTF. CDR3 nucleotide sequence: TGCGCCAGCAGCGTCCGTACAGGGCCTCTATTCTCTGGGGCCAACGTCCTGACTTTC.

The rearrangement links TRBV4-1 to TRBJ2-7; 8 bases line up with TRBD2. From germline, CDR1 is MGHRA and CDR2 YSYEKL. CDR3 size: 16 residues. V dropped 4 bases and J dropped 2; count of bases not matched to a gene: 10. For the CDR3, the DNA is TGCGCCAGCAGCCCCCACCCTCACGGGGGGGCCTACGAGCAGTACTTC. It translates to CASSPHPHGGAYEQYF.